These 8 T cell receptor beta chains originate from one sample sequenced in a study of CXCR3-negative and CXCR3-positive naive CD8 T cells. The method, 5' RACE with UMI labels, was used to prepare the TRB cDNA libraries. TCRdb processed the 5' RACE reads again and assigns one entry to each CDR3 protein, with no DNA. Its table records under 85,000 distinct CDR3 sequences. The sample taken for sequencing was naive CXCR3- CD8+ T cells from blood. The subset here: CD45RO-CCR7+CD27+CD95- naive CD8+ T cells lacking CXCR3 (TNR3-). The source is a human donor in good health. Some clones in this sample may be carry-over from other donors' samples.

This chain joins TRBV5-1 and TRBJ2-5; the TRBD2 assignment by TCRdb is unverifiable without DNA. Germline V gene lookup returns CDR1 SGHRS and CDR2 YFSETQ. The CDR3 covers 15 residues. This CDR3 reads CASSSRLADGETQYF.

CDR3 sequence: CASTRTGRSYEQYF. V is TRBV5-1 and J is TRBJ2-7; checking the TCRdb D call of TRBD1 is not possible without DNA. The CDR3 totals 14 residues. Germline V gene data show CDR1 as SGHRS and CDR2 as YFSETQ.

V usage is TRBV29-1 and J usage is TRBJ2-7; lacking DNA, the TRBD1 call made by TCRdb goes unchecked. The length of the CDR3 is 13 residues. Germline CDR1 reads SQVTM; CDR2 reads ANQGSEA. This chain's CDR3 is CSVETGEPYEQYF.

This rearrangement joins TRBV29-1 to TRBJ2-3; checking the TCRdb D call of TRBD1 is not possible without DNA. This CDR3 spans 11 amino acids. Per the germline V gene, CDR1 is SQVTM and CDR2 is ANQGSEA. This chain's CDR3 is CSVQDTDTQYF.

V gene TRBV20-1 combines with J gene TRBJ2-3; TCRdb gives TRBD1 as the D gene, but with no DNA this cannot be confirmed. The CDR3 length is 14 residues. Germline V CDR1 and CDR2: DFQATT, SNEGSKA (reference sequence). CDR3 region: CSAYQTGLQGTQYF.

The chain employs TRBV6-6 and TRBJ1-1; TCRdb lists TRBD1, though no DNA is available to test this call. The CDR3 runs to 12 residues. From germline, CDR1 is MNHNY and CDR2 SVGAGI (reference sequence). This CDR3 reads CASRGGNTEAFF.

This rearrangement joins TRBV7-3 to TRBJ2-3; TCRdb calls TRBD2, which cannot be checked without DNA. Germline V lookup: CDR1 SGHTA, CDR2 FQGTGA. This CDR3 has 14 residues. CDR3 protein: CASSLIGGGDTQYF.

The chain employs TRBV10-3 and TRBJ1-1; TCRdb outputs TRBD1, but without DNA this stays unchecked. From germline, CDR1 is ENHRY and CDR2 SYGVKD. The CDR3 extends over 14 amino acids. The CDR3 protein is CAIKGTGGAYEAFF.